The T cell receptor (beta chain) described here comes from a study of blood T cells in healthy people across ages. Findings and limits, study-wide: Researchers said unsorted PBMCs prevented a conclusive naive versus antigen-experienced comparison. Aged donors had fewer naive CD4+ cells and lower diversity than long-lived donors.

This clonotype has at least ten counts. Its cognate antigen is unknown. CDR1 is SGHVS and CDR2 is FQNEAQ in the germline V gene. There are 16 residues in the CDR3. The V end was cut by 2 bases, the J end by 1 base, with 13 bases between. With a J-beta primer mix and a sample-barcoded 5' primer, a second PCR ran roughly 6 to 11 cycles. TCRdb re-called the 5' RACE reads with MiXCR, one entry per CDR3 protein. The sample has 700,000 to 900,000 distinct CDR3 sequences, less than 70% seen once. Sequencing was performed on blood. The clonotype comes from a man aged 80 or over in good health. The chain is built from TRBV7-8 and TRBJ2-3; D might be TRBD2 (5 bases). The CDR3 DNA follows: TGTGCCAGCAGCTTATCCCAAATGCGGGGCACAGATACGCAGTATTTT. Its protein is CASSLSQMRGTDTQYF.